Shown below are 3 T cell receptor beta chains from a single sample sequenced in a study of response to subunit inactivated influenza vaccine. Each CDR3 protein gets one entry after TCRdb re-called the RT-PCR reads with MiXCR. The sample shows 500,000 to 600,000 distinct CDR3 sequences, 16% of them seen only once. The sequences come from CD4+ T cells sorted from PBMCs, collected about 24 months after vaccination. All receptors come from a man aged 45-69 years who received an inactivated influenza vaccine.

This clonotype has only a few counts. CDR3 region: CAWTRLGTGRYTEAFF. The CDR3 DNA reads as TGTGCCTGGACCCGACTGGGGACAGGGAGGTACACTGAAGCTTTCTTT. The chain uses TRBV30 and TRBJ1-1; 9 positions agree with TRBD1. J gave up 3 bases and V 4 bases, and 12 bases lay outside the gene matches. The germline gives CDR1 GTSNPN, CDR2 SVGIG (reference sequence). The CDR3 covers 16 residues.

This rearrangement joins TRBV10-3 to TRBJ2-5, with 7 bases fitting TRBD1. Trimming cost V 0 bases and J 5 bases; bases outside gene matches: 9. Looked up from germline, CDR1 is ENHRY and CDR2 is SYGVKD. The CDR3 covers 16 residues. The CDR3, as DNA: TGTGCCATCAGTGAGTCGATTGGGATACAGGGGGAGACCCAGTACTTC. It codes for CAISESIGIQGETQYF.

V is TRBV4-2 and J is TRBJ2-1; D unresolved. The CDR3 has 13 amino acids. Germline V gene lookup returns CDR1 LGHNA and CDR2 YNFKEQ. The V and J ends lost 3 bases and 5 bases respectively, with 8 bases between them. The CDR3 region is CASSHDQNNEQFF. As DNA, the CDR3 is TGTGCCAGCAGCCACGACCAGAACAATGAGCAGTTCTTC.